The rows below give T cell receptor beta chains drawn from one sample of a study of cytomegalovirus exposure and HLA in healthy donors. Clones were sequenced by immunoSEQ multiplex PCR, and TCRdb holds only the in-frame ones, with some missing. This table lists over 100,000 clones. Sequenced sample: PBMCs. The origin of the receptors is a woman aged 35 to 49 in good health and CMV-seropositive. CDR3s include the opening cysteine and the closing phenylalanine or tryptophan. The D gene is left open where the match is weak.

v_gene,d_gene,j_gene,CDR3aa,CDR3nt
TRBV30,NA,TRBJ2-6,CAWNVYGANVLTF,TGTGCCTGGAATGTATATGGGGCCAACGTCCTGACTTTC
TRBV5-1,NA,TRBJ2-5,CASSLDRDETQYF,TGCGCCAGCAGCTTGGACAGGGATGAGACCCAGTACTTC
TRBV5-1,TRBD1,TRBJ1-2,CASSPGGGNGYTF,TGCGCCAGCAGCCCAGGGGGCGGAAATGGCTACACCTTC
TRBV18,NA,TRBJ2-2,CASSPYHLGGLPEGELFF,TGTGCCAGCTCACCTTATCACCTGGGGGGTCTCCCCGAAGGGGAGCTGTTTTTT
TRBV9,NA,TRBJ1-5,CASSVGGYSNQPQHF,TGTGCCAGCAGCGTAGGAGGATATAGCAATCAGCCCCAGCATTTT
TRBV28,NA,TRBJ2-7,CASSTPGAYEQYF,TGTGCCAGCAGCACCCCGGGGGCCTACGAGCAGTACTTC
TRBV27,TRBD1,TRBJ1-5,CASSAKGQSNQPQHF,TGTGCCAGCAGTGCCAAGGGACAGAGCAATCAGCCCCAGCATTTT
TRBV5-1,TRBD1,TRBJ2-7,CASSSLGQGYLYEQYF,TGCGCCAGCAGCTCGCTGGGACAGGGATATCTCTACGAGCAGTACTTC
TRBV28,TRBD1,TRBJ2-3,CASRVPGGSVEWNTQYF,TGTGCCAGCAGAGTTCCAGGGGGCTCGGTAGAGTGGAATACGCAGTATTTT
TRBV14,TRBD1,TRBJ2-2,CASSQNGTGTTGELFF,TGTGCCAGCAGCCAAAACGGGACAGGGACCACCGGGGAGCTGTTTTTT
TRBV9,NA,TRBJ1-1,CASSDLQGATEAFF,TGTGCCAGCAGCGATCTACAGGGTGCCACTGAAGCTTTCTTT
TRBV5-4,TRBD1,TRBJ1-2,CASSGGGQDLDGYTF,TGTGCCAGCAGCGGAGGCGGACAGGACCTTGACGGCTACACCTTC
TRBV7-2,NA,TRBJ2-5,CASSLGSSFRGETQYF,TGTGCCAGCAGCTTAGGATCCAGTTTTAGAGGCGAGACCCAGTACTTC
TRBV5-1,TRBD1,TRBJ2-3,CASSFNRGDTDTQYF,TGCGCCAGCAGCTTCAACAGGGGGGACACAGATACGCAGTATTTT
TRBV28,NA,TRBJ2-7,CASSFQGTDEQYF,TGTGCCAGCAGTTTTCAGGGGACCGACGAGCAGTACTTC
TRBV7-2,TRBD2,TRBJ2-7,CASSPAGLAAGSYF,TGTGCCAGCAGCCCAGCGGGACTAGCCGCAGGGTCGTACTTC
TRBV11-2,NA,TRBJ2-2,CASSFQPGADTGELFF,TGTGCCAGCAGCTTTCAGCCAGGGGCGGACACCGGGGAGCTGTTTTTT
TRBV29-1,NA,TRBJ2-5,CSVAVKEQYF,TGCAGCGTTGCGGTGAAGGAGCAGTACTTC
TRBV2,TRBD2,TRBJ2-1,CASSEVGLAGGSYNEQFF,TGTGCCAGCAGTGAGGTCGGACTAGCGGGAGGTTCCTACAATGAGCAGTTCTTC
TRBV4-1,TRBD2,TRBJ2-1,CASSQVKRGSGEEQFF,TGCGCCAGCAGCCAAGTGAAGCGGGGGTCGGGGGAGGAGCAGTTCTTC